This T cell receptor beta chain came from a study of T cell responses to AZD1222 COVID-19 vaccine. Whole-study results and caveats: Seropositive AZD1222 recipients at baseline numbered only 6 or 7.

Sequenced by immunoSEQ multiplex PCR; TCRdb stores in-frame clones only, minus some. Of about 150,000 clones detected, approximately 91% appear once; the ten largest clones hold about 1.6%. This CDR3 is built from 13 residues. V lost 10 bases and J 3 bases, leaving 16 bases between the germline ends. Germline V gives CDR1 MNHEY, CDR2 SMNVEV (reference sequence). Details on this clone: The antigen remains undetermined.

The chain couples TRBV27 to TRBJ2-7; D remains ambiguous. The origin of this receptor is an adult who received the AZD1222 COVID-19 vaccine. This sample comprised peripheral blood, obtained 28 days after the second AZD1222 dose. The CDR3 DNA follows: TGTGCCATTCACCCGGCCGATCTCTACGAGCAGTACTTC. This sequence encodes CAIHPADLYEQYF.